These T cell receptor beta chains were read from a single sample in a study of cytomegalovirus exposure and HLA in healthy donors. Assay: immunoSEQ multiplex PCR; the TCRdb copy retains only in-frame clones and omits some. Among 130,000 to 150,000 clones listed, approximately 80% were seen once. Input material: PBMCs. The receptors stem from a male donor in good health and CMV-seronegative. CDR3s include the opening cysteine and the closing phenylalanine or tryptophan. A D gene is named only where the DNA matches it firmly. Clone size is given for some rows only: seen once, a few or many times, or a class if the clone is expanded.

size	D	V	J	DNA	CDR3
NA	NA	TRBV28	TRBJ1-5	TGTGCCAGCAGTTTAACAGGACCCAATCAGCCCCAGCATTTT	CASSLTGPNQPQHF
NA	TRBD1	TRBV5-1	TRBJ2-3	TGCGCCAGCAGCTTGGAAGGCAGGGGGACAGATACGCAGTATTTT	CASSLEGRGTDTQYF
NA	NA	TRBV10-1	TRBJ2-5	TGCGCCAGCAGTGAAAACAGGGTTGGGGAGACCCAGTACTTC	CASSENRVGETQYF
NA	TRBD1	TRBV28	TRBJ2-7	TGTGCCAGCGGCACCCGTGACAGGGGGCGCAGGGAGCAGTACTTC	CASGTRDRGRREQYF
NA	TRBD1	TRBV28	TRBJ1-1	TGTGCCAGCAGTCCTCGGACAGGTGAAGCTTTCTTT	CASSPRTGEAFF
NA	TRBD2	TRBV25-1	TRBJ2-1	TGTGCCAGCGCACGGGGGGGCCTACATGAGCAGTTCTTC	CASARGGLHEQFF
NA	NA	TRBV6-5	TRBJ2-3	TGTGCCAGCAGTTACTCCGTGGGGCGTCGGGATACGCAGTATTTT	CASSYSVGRRDTQYF
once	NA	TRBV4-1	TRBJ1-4	TGCGCCAGCAGCCAAGAACCGGGGACAAAATCTAATGAAAAACTGTTTTTT	CASSQEPGTKSNEKLFF
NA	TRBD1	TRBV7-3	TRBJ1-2	TGTGCCAGCAGCTCAGACAGGGCCGGGTATGGCTACACCTTC	CASSSDRAGYGYTF
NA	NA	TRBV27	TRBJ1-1	TGTGCCAGCAGTCCGTTAATCCTAAGTCATGAAGCTTTCTTT	CASSPLILSHEAFF
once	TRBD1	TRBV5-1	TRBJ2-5	TGCGCCAGCAGCTCGTCCCGGGACAGCTTCCAAGAGACCCAGTACTTC	CASSSSRDSFQETQYF
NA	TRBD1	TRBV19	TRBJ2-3	TGTGCCAGTAGGCGGCAGGGGGCGGAAGATACGCAGTATTTT	CASRRQGAEDTQYF
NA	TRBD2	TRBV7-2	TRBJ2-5	TGTGCCAGCAGCCCGTTAGCGGGGGGCCAAGAGACCCAGTACTTC	CASSPLAGGQETQYF
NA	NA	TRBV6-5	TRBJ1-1	TGTGCCAGCAAGGACAGACTGAACACTGAAGCTTTCTTT	CASKDRLNTEAFF
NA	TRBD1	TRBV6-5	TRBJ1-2	TGTGCCAGCAGTACCGACAGGGGATCAAACTATGGCTACACCTTC	CASSTDRGSNYGYTF
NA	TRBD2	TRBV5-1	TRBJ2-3	TGCGCCAGCAGCTTGGGCGGGGGGGCAGATACGCAGTATTTT	CASSLGGGADTQYF
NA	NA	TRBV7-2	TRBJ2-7	TGTGCCAGCAGCTTAGCTCGCGGGAACTACGAGCAGTACTTC	CASSLARGNYEQYF
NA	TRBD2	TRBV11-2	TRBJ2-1	TGTGCCAGCAGCTCAGGACTAGCGGGGTTGAAGTTCTTC	CASSSGLAGLKFF
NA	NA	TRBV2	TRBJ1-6	TGTGCCAGCAGGGCAGGGGTCCCCCTCCACTTT	CASRAGVPLHF
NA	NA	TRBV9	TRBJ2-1	TGTGCCAGCAGCGTAGTCCCGGGACTCCTTTACAATGAGCAGTTCTTC	CASSVVPGLLYNEQFF